Listed below are T cell receptor beta chains from one sample, sequenced in a study of blood T cell repertoires in COVID-19. TCRdb keeps only in-frame clones here, not all; method: immunoSEQ multiplex PCR. The table records 130,000 or so clones, over 65% of them present only once. Sequences were obtained from peripheral blood. The receptors come from a man aged 45 to 65 with acute or convalescent COVID-19. Both conserved end residues are part of each CDR3. Each record gives: clone size, V gene, J gene, D gene, CDR3 protein, CDR3 DNA. The D gene is left open where the match is weak. The size field is filled for only some rows; it gives once, few, many or a size class.

-	TRBV9	TRBJ1-1	TRBD1	CASSSGQGYTEAFF	TGTGCCAGCAGCTCGGGACAGGGGTACACTGAAGCTTTCTTT
-	TRBV6-5	TRBJ2-5	-	CASRVRWGEETQYF	TGTGCCAGCAGGGTCCGTTGGGGGGAAGAGACCCAGTACTTC
-	TRBV7-9	TRBJ1-4	TRBD1	CASSQTGVTEKLFF	TGTGCCAGCAGCCAGACAGGGGTCACTGAAAAACTGTTTTTT
-	TRBV19	TRBJ1-2	-	CASSIQGVGYTF	TGTGCCAGTAGTATTCAGGGTGTCGGCTACACCTTC
-	TRBV6-5	TRBJ1-5	-	CASSWQGNQPQHF	TGTGCCAGCAGTTGGCAGGGGAATCAGCCCCAGCATTTT
-	TRBV9	TRBJ2-5	-	CASSVRGTQQETQYF	TGTGCCAGCAGCGTAAGGGGGACCCAGCAAGAGACCCAGTACTTC
-	TRBV2	TRBJ1-1	-	CASSDRGGVNTEAFF	TGTGCCAGCAGTGACCGTGGAGGCGTGAACACTGAAGCTTTCTTT
-	TRBV2	TRBJ1-1	TRBD1	CASSDGQGSNTEAFF	TGTGCCAGCAGCGACGGACAGGGATCGAACACTGAAGCTTTCTTT
-	TRBV27	TRBJ2-1	TRBD2	CASSPGLAAYNEQFF	TGTGCCAGCAGTCCGGGACTAGCGGCCTACAATGAGCAGTTCTTC
-	TRBV24-1	TRBJ2-5	-	CATSAAVGVGGQETQYF	TGTGCCACCAGTGCCGCGGTGGGGGTAGGGGGCCAAGAGACCCAGTACTTC
-	TRBV12-5	TRBJ2-1	TRBD2	CASGFQAGALPYNEQFF	TGTGCTAGTGGTTTTCAAGCGGGAGCCCTACCCTACAATGAGCAGTTCTTC
few	TRBV5-1	TRBJ2-5	TRBD1	CASSGQGALETQYF	TGCGCCAGCAGCGGCCAGGGGGCTCTAGAGACCCAGTACTTC
-	TRBV7-3	TRBJ2-1	TRBD2	CASSVNRLANEQFF	TGTGCCAGCAGCGTAAACCGACTAGCGAATGAGCAGTTCTTC
-	TRBV12-5	TRBJ1-1	-	CASGKDIMGTEAFF	TGTGCTAGTGGCAAGGACATAATGGGCACTGAAGCTTTCTTT
-	TRBV30	TRBJ1-2	-	CAWSPPGGMGYGYTF	TGTGCCTGGAGTCCGCCGGGAGGGATGGGATATGGCTACACCTTC
-	TRBV9	TRBJ2-3	TRBD2	CASRTGSGGADTQYF	TGTGCCAGCAGGACGGGTAGCGGGGGGGCAGATACGCAGTATTTT
-	TRBV5-1	TRBJ1-6	-	CASSLEQDNSPLHF	TGCGCCAGCAGCTTGGAACAGGATAATTCACCCCTCCACTTT
-	TRBV7-8	TRBJ2-6	TRBD1	CASSSRTGKSSGANVLTF	TGTGCCAGCAGCTCCCGGACAGGGAAATCCTCTGGGGCCAACGTCCTGACTTTC
few	TRBV7-9	TRBJ2-3	TRBD1	CASSLGGWDREGDTQYF	TGTGCCAGCAGCTTAGGGGGATGGGACAGGGAAGGAGATACGCAGTATTTT
-	TRBV6-4	TRBJ1-2	TRBD1	CASHRQGAGGYTF	TGTGCCAGCCATCGACAGGGGGCAGGTGGCTACACCTTC
-	TRBV18	TRBJ2-2	-	CASSPRKTRQELFF	TGTGCCAGCTCACCACGTAAGACCCGACAGGAGCTGTTTTTT
few	TRBV19	TRBJ1-3	-	CASRAGLAGNTIYF	TGTGCCAGTAGGGCGGGCCTCGCTGGAAACACCATATATTTT
-	TRBV5-1	TRBJ2-5	TRBD2	CASSWGSGGQETQYF	TGCGCCAGCAGCTGGGGTAGCGGGGGCCAAGAGACCCAGTACTTC
-	TRBV10-3	TRBJ2-5	-	CAISEGSSETQYF	TGTGCCATCAGCGAAGGTAGCTCTGAGACCCAGTACTTC
-	TRBV7-2	TRBJ2-1	TRBD1	CASSARTGVHNEQFF	TGTGCCAGCAGCGCGAGGACAGGGGTCCACAATGAGCAGTTCTTC
few	TRBV14	TRBJ1-2	-	CASSQGTRSLNYGYTF	TGTGCCAGCAGCCAAGGTACGAGGAGCCTTAACTATGGCTACACCTTC
once	TRBV7-2	TRBJ2-1	-	CASSLALASDEQFF	TGTGCCAGCAGCTTAGCGCTAGCCTCCGATGAGCAGTTCTTC
-	TRBV10-3	TRBJ2-2	-	CAIGLRTDANTGELFF	TGTGCCATCGGGCTACGGACAGACGCGAACACCGGGGAGCTGTTTTTT
-	TRBV7-2	TRBJ1-6	TRBD1	CASSTGQGADSPLHF	TGTGCCAGCAGCACGGGACAGGGGGCTGATTCACCCCTCCACTTT
-	TRBV7-9	TRBJ2-2	TRBD1	CASSIVGQGANTGELFF	TGTGCCAGCAGCATAGTAGGACAGGGGGCGAACACCGGGGAGCTGTTTTTT
few	TRBV19	TRBJ2-3	-	CATEGNTASRTDTQYF	TGTGCCACGGAGGGGAATACAGCTTCCCGCACAGATACGCAGTATTTT
-	TRBV10-1	TRBJ1-1	TRBD1	CASSATGDSEAFF	TGCGCCAGCAGTGCCACAGGGGATTCTGAAGCTTTCTTT
-	TRBV6-5	TRBJ2-3	TRBD2	CASRQAGGKGDTQYF	TGTGCCAGCAGGCAAGCGGGGGGGAAGGGAGATACGCAGTATTTT
few	TRBV5-8	TRBJ1-6	-	CASSPGQYNSPLHF	TGTGCCAGCAGCCCTGGACAGTATAATTCACCCCTCCACTTT
-	TRBV11-2	TRBJ1-1	-	CASSFAGNTEAFF	TGTGCCAGCAGCTTCGCGGGGAACACTGAAGCTTTCTTT
-	TRBV7-8	TRBJ1-6	TRBD1	CASSSQQGANNSPLHF	TGTGCCAGCAGCTCACAACAGGGGGCGAATAATTCACCCCTCCACTTT
few	TRBV19	TRBJ1-1	-	CASSIETGTEAFF	TGTGCCAGTAGTATAGAAACAGGGACTGAAGCTTTCTTT
-	TRBV3-1/TRBV3-2	TRBJ1-2	TRBD1	CASSPPGQKNYGYTF	TGTGCCAGCAGCCCGCCGGGACAGAAAAACTATGGCTACACCTTC
-	TRBV9	TRBJ1-5	-	CASSPGTTNQPQHF	TGTGCCAGCAGCCCCGGGACAACCAATCAGCCCCAGCATTTT
-	TRBV5-4	TRBJ2-2	TRBD1	CASSDGGQGNTGELFF	TGTGCCAGCAGCGATGGGGGACAGGGGAACACCGGGGAGCTGTTTTTT
-	TRBV10-3	TRBJ1-2	TRBD1	CAISGDRVGYGYTF	TGTGCCATCTCAGGGGACAGGGTCGGCTATGGCTACACCTTC
-	TRBV30	TRBJ1-6	TRBD1	CAWRRDSNSPLHF	TGTGCCTGGAGGCGGGACAGTAATTCACCCCTCCACTTT
-	TRBV3-1/TRBV3-2	TRBJ1-2	-	CASSTHTLDINYGYTF	TGTGCCAGCAGCACACACACCCTCGACATAAACTATGGCTACACCTTC
-	TRBV7-2	TRBJ1-1	-	CASSPGTRREGNF	TGTGCCAGCAGCCCCGGGACACGGAGGGAGGGTAACTTT
few	TRBV5-1	TRBJ2-3	-	CASSLAQPVTDTQYF	TGCGCCAGCAGCTTGGCACAACCAGTCACAGATACGCAGTATTTT